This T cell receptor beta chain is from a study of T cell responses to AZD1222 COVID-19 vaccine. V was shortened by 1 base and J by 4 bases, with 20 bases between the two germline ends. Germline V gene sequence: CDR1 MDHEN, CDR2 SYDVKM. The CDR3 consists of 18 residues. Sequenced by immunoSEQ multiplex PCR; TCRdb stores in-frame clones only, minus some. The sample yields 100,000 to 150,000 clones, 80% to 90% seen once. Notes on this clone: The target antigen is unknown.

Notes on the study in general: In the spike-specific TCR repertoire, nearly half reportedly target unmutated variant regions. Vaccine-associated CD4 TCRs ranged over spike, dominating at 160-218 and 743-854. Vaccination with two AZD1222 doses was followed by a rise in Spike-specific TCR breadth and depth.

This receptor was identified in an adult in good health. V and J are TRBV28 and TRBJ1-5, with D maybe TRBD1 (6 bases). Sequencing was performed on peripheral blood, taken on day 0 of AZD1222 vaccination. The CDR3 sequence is CASSLSNRWGRLNQPQHF. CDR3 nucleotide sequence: TGTGCCAGCAGTTTATCAAACAGATGGGGGCGGCTGAATCAGCCCCAGCATTTT. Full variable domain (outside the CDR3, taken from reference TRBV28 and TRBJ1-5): DVKVTQSSRYLVKRTGEKVFLECVQDMDHENMFWYRQDPGLGLRLIYFSYDVKMKEKGDIPEGYSVSREKKERFSLILESASTNQTSMYLCASSLSNRWGRLNQPQHFGDGTRLSIL.